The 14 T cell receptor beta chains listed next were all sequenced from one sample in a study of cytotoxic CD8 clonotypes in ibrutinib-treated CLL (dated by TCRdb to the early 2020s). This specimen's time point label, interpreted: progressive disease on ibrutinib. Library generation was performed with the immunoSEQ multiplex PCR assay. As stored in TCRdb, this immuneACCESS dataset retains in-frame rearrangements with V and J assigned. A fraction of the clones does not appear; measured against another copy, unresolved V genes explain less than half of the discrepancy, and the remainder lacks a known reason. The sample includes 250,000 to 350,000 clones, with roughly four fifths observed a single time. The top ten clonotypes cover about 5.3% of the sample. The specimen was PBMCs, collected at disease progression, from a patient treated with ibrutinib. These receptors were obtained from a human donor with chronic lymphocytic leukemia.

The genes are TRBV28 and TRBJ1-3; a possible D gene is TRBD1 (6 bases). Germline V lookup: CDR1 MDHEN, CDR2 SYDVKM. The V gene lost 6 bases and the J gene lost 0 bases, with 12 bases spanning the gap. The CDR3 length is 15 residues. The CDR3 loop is CASSSRDTSGNTIYF. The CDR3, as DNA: TGTGCCAGCAGCTCAAGGGACACCTCTGGAAACACCATATATTTT.

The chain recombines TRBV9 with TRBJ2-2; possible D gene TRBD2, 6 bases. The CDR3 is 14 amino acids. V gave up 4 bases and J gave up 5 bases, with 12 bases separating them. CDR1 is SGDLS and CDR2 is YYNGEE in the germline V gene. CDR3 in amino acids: CASSISGVTGELFF. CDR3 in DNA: TGTGCCAGCAGCATTAGCGGAGTTACCGGGGAGCTGTTTTTT.

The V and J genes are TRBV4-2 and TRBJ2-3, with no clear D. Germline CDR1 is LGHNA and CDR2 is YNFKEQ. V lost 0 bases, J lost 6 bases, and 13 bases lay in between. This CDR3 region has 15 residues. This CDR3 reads CASSQDGSQGDTQYF. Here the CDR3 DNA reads TGTGCCAGCAGCCAAGACGGATCACAAGGGGATACGCAGTATTTT.

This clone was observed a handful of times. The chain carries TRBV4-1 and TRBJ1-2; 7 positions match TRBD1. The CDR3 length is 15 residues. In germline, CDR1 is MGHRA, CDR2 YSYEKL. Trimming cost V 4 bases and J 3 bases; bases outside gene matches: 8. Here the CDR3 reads CASSPPDRVDYGYTF. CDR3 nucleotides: TGCGCCAGCAGCCCGCCTGACAGGGTGGACTATGGCTACACCTTC.

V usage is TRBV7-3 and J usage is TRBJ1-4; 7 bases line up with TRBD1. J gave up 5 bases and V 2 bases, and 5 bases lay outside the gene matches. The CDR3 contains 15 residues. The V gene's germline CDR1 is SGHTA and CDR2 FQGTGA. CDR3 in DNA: TGTGCCAGCAGCTTATTCGGGACAGCAAATGAAAAACTGTTTTTT. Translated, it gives CASSLFGTANEKLFF.

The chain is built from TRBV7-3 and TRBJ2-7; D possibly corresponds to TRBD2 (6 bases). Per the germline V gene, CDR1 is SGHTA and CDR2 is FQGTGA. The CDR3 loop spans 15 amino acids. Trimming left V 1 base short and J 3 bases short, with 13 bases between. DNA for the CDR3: TGTGCCAGCAGCTTAATAGGACTACCTAACTACGAGCAGTACTTC. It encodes CASSLIGLPNYEQYF.

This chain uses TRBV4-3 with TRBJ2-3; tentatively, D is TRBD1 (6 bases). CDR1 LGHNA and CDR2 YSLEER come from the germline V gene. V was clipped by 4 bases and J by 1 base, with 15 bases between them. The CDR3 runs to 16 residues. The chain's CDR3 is CASSPDRPGGTDTQYF. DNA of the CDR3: TGCGCCAGCAGCCCCGACAGGCCCGGGGGCACAGATACGCAGTATTTT.

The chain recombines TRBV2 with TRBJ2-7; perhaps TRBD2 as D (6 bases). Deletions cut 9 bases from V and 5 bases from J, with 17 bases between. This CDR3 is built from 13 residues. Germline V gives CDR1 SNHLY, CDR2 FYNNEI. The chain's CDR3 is CARFDDRLDEQYF. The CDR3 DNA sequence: TGTGCCAGATTCGATGACAGACTAGACGAGCAGTACTTC. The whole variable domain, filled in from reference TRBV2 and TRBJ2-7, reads EPEVTQTPSHQVTQMGQEVILRCVPISNHLYFYWYRQILGQKVEFLVSFYNNEISEKSEIFDDQFSVERPDGSNFTLKIRSTKLEDSAMYFCARFDDRLDEQYFGPGTRLTVT.

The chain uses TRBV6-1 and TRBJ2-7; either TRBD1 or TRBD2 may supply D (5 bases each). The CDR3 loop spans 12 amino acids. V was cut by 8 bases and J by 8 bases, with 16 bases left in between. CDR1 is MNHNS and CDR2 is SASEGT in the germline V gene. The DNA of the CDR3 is TGTGCCAGCCTATCCGGGACGTGGAAGCAGTACTTC. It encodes CASLSGTWKQYF.

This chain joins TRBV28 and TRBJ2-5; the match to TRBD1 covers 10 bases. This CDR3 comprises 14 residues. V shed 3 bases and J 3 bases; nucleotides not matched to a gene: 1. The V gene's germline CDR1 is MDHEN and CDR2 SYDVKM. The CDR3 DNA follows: TGTGCCAGCAGTTTGGGACAGGGGAAAGAGACCCAGTACTTC. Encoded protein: CASSLGQGKETQYF.

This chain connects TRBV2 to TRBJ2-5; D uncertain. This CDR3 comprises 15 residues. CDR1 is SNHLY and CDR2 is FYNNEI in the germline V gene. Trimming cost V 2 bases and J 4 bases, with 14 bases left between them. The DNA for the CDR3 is TGTGCCAGCAGTGAAAGGCCCGTCTCGGGAGAGACCCAGTACTTC. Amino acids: CASSERPVSGETQYF.

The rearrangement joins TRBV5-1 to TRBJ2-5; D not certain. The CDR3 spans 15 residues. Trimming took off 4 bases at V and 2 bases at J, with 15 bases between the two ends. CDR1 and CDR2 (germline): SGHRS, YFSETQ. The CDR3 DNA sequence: TGCGCCAGCAGCCCCACCCGCCCGATACAAGAGACCCAGTACTTC. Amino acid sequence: CASSPTRPIQETQYF.

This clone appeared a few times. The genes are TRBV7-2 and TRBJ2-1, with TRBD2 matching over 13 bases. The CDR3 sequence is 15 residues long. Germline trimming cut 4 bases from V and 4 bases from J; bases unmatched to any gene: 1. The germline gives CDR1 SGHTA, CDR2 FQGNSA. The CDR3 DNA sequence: TGTGCCAGCAGCTCGGGACTAGCGGGGTACAATGAGCAGTTCTTC. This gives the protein CASSSGLAGYNEQFF.

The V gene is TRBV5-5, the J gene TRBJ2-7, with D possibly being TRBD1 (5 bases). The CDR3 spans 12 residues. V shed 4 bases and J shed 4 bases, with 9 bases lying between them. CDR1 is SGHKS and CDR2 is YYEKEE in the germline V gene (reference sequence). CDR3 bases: TGTGCCAGCAGCGCTACAGGTTACGAGCAGTACTTC. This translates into CASSATGYEQYF. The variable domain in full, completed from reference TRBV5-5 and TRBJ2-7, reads DAGVTQSPTHLIKTRGQQVTLRCSPISGHKSVSWYQQVLGQGPQFIFQYYEKEERGRGNFPDRFSARQFPNYSSELNVNALLLGDSALYLCASSATGYEQYFGPGTRLTVT.